This TCR beta chain derives from a study of cytomegalovirus exposure and HLA in healthy donors. Whole-study context: A prior analysis found more than 90 million unique TCR beta sequences from around 180 million T cells.

PCR amplification relied on 60 Vbeta primers (plus 13 Jbeta primers). Method: immunoSEQ multiplex PCR; TCRdb's copy keeps in-frame clones and lacks some. Of 150,000 to 200,000 clones listed, around four fifths are singletons. Germline CDR1 reads SNHLY; CDR2 reads FYNNEI. The CDR3 sequence is 13 residues long. V lost 10 bases and J 1 base, leaving 14 bases between the germline ends. This clone occurred a few times. What was sequenced was PBMCs. The receptor was isolated from a woman in her twenties or thirties in good health and CMV-seronegative. The V and J genes are TRBV2 and TRBJ2-7, with a tentative D call TRBD2 (6 bases). The CDR3 region is CATAGGVSYEQYF. For the CDR3, the DNA is TGTGCCACCGCGGGCGGGGTGTCCTACGAGCAGTACTTC.